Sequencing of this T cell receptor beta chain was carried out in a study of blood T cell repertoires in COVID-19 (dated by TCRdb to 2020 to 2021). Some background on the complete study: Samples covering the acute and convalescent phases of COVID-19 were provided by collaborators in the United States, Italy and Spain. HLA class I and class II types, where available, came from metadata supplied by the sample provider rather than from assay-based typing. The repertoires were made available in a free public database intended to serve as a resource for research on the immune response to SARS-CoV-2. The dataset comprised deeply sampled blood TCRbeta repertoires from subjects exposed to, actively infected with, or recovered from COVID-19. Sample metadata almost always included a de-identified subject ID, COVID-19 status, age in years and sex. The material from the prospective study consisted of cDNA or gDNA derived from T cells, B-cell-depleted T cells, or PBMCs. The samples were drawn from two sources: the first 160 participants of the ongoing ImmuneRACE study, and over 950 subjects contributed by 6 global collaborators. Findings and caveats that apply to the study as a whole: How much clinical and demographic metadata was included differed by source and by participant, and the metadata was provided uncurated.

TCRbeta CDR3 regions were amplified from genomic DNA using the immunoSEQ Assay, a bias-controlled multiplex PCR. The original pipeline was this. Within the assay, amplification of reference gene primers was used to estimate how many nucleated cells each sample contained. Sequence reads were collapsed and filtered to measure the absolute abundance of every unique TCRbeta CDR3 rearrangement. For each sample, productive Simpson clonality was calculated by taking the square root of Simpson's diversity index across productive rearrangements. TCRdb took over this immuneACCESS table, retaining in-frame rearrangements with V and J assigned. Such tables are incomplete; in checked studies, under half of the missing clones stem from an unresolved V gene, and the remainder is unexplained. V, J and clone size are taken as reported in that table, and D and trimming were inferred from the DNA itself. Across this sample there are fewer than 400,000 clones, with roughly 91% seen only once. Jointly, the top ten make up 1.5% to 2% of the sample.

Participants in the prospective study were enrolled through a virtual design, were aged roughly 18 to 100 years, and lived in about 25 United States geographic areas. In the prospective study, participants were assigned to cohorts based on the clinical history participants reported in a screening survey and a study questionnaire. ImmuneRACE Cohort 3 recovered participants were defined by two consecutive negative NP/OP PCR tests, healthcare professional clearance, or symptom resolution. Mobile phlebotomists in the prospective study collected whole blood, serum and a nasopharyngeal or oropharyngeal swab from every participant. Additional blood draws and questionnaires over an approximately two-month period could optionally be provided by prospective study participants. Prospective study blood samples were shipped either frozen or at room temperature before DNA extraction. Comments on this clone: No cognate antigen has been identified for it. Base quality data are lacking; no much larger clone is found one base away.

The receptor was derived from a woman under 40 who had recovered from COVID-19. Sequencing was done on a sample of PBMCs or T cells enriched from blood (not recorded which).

The bases are TGTGCCAGCAGGGGGATTGGGGGCCAAACTGAAGCTTTCTTT. It translates to CASRGIGGQTEAFF. The V and J genes are TRBV6-5 and TRBJ1-1, and the D gene may be TRBD1, 6 bases matching. CDR1 and CDR2 are drawn from the germline V gene: MNHEY, SVGAGI. Spanning cysteine to phenylalanine, the CDR3 consists of 14 amino acids. The DNA shown is the 42-base CDR3, in frame from base 1. Cut back by 6 bases and 5 bases, the V and J ends lie 16 bases apart.